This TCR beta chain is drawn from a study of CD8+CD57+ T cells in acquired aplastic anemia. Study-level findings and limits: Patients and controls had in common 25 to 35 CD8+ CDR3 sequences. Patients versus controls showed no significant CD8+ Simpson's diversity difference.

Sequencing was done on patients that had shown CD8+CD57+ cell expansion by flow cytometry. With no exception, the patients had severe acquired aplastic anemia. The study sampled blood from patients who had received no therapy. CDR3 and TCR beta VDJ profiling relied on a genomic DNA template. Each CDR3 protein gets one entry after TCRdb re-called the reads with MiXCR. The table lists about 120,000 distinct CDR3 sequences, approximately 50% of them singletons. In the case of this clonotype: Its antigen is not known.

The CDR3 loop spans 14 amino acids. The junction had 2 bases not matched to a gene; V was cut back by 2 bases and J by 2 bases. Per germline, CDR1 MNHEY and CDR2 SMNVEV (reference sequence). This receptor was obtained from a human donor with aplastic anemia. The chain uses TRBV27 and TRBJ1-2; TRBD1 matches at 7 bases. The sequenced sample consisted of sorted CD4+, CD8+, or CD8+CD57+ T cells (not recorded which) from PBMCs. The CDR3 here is CASSLKGANYGYTF. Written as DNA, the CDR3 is TGTGCCAGCAGTTTAAAGGGGGCCAACTATGGCTACACCTTC.